The 14 T cell receptor beta chains given below trace back to one sample, sequenced in a study of T-cell reconstitution after alpha-beta-depleted transplantation in children (dated by TCRdb to 2015 to 2016). Library preparation used PCR. TCRdb lists the instrument as Illumina HiSeq 2500. Molecular barcoding was employed in the preparation of TCR libraries, with unique molecular identifiers being used to normalize TCRbeta repertoire quantification. TCRdb ran its own pipeline on the public reads, namely fastp trimming at Q25 and MiXCR clone calling, and kept in-frame beta chains. Rows matching on CDR3 protein sequence are summarized as one entry with the most common DNA and genes. Across this sample there are 480,000 or so distinct CDR3 sequences, with over 9.5% seen only once. Jointly, the top ten make up 2% to 2.5% of the sample. This specimen's treatment or condition label, interpreted: allogeneic hematopoietic cell transplantation with graft depleted of TCRalphabeta T cells and CD19 B cells.

The specimen was PBMCs, collected before TCRalphabeta/CD19-depleted stem cell transplant. All receptors derive from a child aged 2 to 10 with inherited bone marrow failure, due to receive a stem cell transplant.

This clonotype has a count of ten or more. This chain connects TRBV18 to TRBJ2-7, with 8 positions matching TRBD2. The J segment lost 6 bases and the V segment lost 5 bases, leaving 0 bases of the junction unmatched. The length of the CDR3 is 11 residues. Germline V gene lookup returns CDR1 KGHSH and CDR2 LQKENI. The CDR3 DNA follows: TGTGCCAGCTCAGCGGGGGGCGAGCAGTACTTC. It yields the protein CASSAGGEQYF.

This clonotype was found many times. The V call is TRBV28, the J call TRBJ2-3; D gene unclear. The CDR3 length is 16 residues. Trimming stripped 5 bases from V and 5 bases from J, with 20 bases between. Germline V CDR1 and CDR2: MDHEN, SYDVKM. The CDR3 nucleotides are TGTGCCAGCAGTCCGACCCAGCTCCCGTTAGGAGATACGCAGTATTTT. Translated, it gives CASSPTQLPLGDTQYF.

This clonotype has a handful of counts. The rearrangement uses TRBV5-1 and TRBJ2-1; 9 bases align to TRBD2. V lost 0 bases to trimming and J lost 7 bases; unmatched junction nucleotides: 8. Germline assignment: CDR1 SGHRS and CDR2 YFSETQ. This CDR3 has 16 amino acids. As DNA, the CDR3 is TGCGCCAGCAGCTTGGGTAGCGGGAGTTTCCTAAATGAGCAGTTCTTC. Translating it yields CASSLGSGSFLNEQFF.

This clonotype showed up many times. The chain's CDR3 is CASSLLDRTGAVSYEQYF. The CDR3 region has the DNA TGTGCCAGCAGCTTATTAGATCGGACAGGGGCCGTCTCCTACGAGCAGTACTTC. The chain carries TRBV11-1 and TRBJ2-7, with 9 bases lining up with TRBD1. This CDR3 comprises 18 residues. Trimming cost V 2 bases and J 0 bases; bases outside gene matches: 11. Germline-derived CDR1 and CDR2 are SGHAT and FQDESV (reference sequence).

The rearrangement uses TRBV7-6 and TRBJ2-3; no clear D gene. Germline V gene lookup returns CDR1 SGHVS and CDR2 FNYEAQ. V lost 6 bases and J 3 bases, leaving 10 bases between the germline ends. This CDR3 is 13 amino acids long. In DNA form, the CDR3 reads TGTGCCAGCAGGCCGCAACGGACAGATACGCAGTATTTT. This encodes CASRPQRTDTQYF.

This clonotype was seen many times. The chain joins TRBV29-1 to TRBJ2-3; D perhaps matches TRBD1 (5 bases). V was shortened by 6 bases and J by 2 bases, with 12 bases between the two germline ends. Germline V gene lookup returns CDR1 SQVTM and CDR2 ANQGSEA. CDR3 length: 13 residues. CDR3 region: CSVIRGSTDTQYF. CDR3 coding DNA: TGCAGCGTGATTAGGGGATCCACAGATACGCAGTATTTT.

This clonotype was seen a few times. V is TRBV20-1 and J is TRBJ2-2; TRBD1 matches 9 bases. V dropped 4 bases and J dropped 6; count of bases not matched to a gene: 9. The CDR3 sequence is 15 residues long. Germline V CDR1 and CDR2: DFQATT, SNEGSKA (reference sequence). As DNA, the CDR3 is TGCAGTGCTATCCTACAGGGGGCAAGGGCCGGGGAGCTGTTTTTT. As protein: CSAILQGARAGELFF.

This clonotype has at least ten counts. This chain uses TRBV4-3 with TRBJ2-1; the match to TRBD2 covers 10 bases. J lost 4 bases, V lost 0 bases, and 6 bases had no gene match. Germline V gene sequence: CDR1 LGHNA, CDR2 YSLEER. The CDR3 runs 17 residues. The CDR3 region has the DNA TGCGCCAGCAGCCAAGATCAACCTAGCGGGGGATACAATGAGCAGTTCTTC. The encoded protein is CASSQDQPSGGYNEQFF.

This clonotype showed up many times. V and J are TRBV11-2 and TRBJ2-1; 9 positions match TRBD2. With V trimmed by 6 bases and J by 4 bases, 7 bases remained unmatched. This CDR3 is built from 15 residues. CDR1 SGHAT and CDR2 FQNNGV come from the germline V gene. The DNA for the CDR3 is TGTGCCAGCAGAATAGCGGGAGTGGGATACAATGAGCAGTTCTTC. The encoded protein is CASRIAGVGYNEQFF. Combining the CDR3 with reference TRBV11-2 and TRBJ2-1 gives the whole variable domain EAGVAQSPRYKIIEKRQSVAFWCNPISGHATLYWYQQILGQGPKLLIQFQNNGVVDDSQLPKDRFSAERLKGVDSTLKIQPAKLEDSAVYLCASRIAGVGYNEQFFGPGTRLTVL.

The V gene is TRBV30, the J gene TRBJ1-1, with 8 bases that match TRBD1. V was clipped by 0 bases and J by 6 bases; unmatched bases: 9. Germline V gene lookup returns CDR1 GTSNPN and CDR2 SVGIG (reference sequence). The CDR3 runs to 15 residues. The CDR3 DNA reads as TGTGCCTGGAGTGTTTCAGGGGGCGGCGAATCTGAAGCTTTCTTT. Translated: CAWSVSGGGESEAFF.

In its sample, this clonotype was seen many times. This sequence joins TRBV20-1 and TRBJ1-1; D gene uncertain. The CDR3 runs to 11 residues. CDR1 and CDR2 (germline): DFQATT, SNEGSKA (reference sequence). Trimming cost V 0 bases and J 8 bases, with 7 bases left between them. DNA of the CDR3: TGCAGTGCTAGAGACAGATGGGAAGCTTTCTTT. Its translation: CSARDRWEAFF.

This clonotype was seen at least ten times. This chain links TRBV28 with TRBJ2-3; D is undetermined. This CDR3 region has 15 residues. The V end was cut by 1 base, the J end by 0 bases, with 8 bases between. Germline V gene sequence: CDR1 MDHEN, CDR2 SYDVKM. The CDR3 DNA reads TGTGCCAGCAGTTTATACAGACCTAGCACAGATACGCAGTATTTT. Protein: CASSLYRPSTDTQYF.

This clonotype was counted at least ten times. The chain uses TRBV6-1 and TRBJ2-1, with TRBD1 matching over 9 bases. This CDR3 is 15 amino acids long. Germline CDR1 is MNHNS and CDR2 is SASEGT. The junction had 10 bases not matched to a gene; V was cut back by 3 bases and J by 10 bases. The CDR3 DNA reads TGTGCCAGCAGTGATCGGGGACAGGGTTCAGGGGAGCAGTTCTTC. As protein: CASSDRGQGSGEQFF.

This clonotype was found many times. The chain carries TRBV4-3 and TRBJ2-3; D may be TRBD2 (5 bases). V lost 0 bases and J 5 bases, leaving 15 bases between the germline ends. This CDR3 spans 16 amino acids. CDR1 and CDR2 from the germline V gene are LGHNA and YSLEER. DNA for the CDR3: TGCGCCAGCAGCCAAGATGGGCGGGCCTCAGTAGATACGCAGTATTTT. Its translation: CASSQDGRASVDTQYF.